The 22 T cell receptor beta chains given below trace back to one sample, sequenced in a study of beta chain features in type 1 diabetes. All of the isolated RNA was reverse transcribed, so expressed TCRB transcripts were sequenced. Repertoires were generated with immunoSEQ multiplex PCR, while TCRdb's copy carries only in-frame clones and drops some. Counted here are some 160,000 clones, 7% to 10% occurring once; the ten biggest clones make up roughly 2.5%. The source material was central memory CD4+ T cells from blood. These receptors were collected from a woman aged 18 to 35 in good health.

This clone has a count of ten or more. The V and J genes are TRBV9 and TRBJ2-7, with 7 bases lining up with TRBD1. In germline, CDR1 is SGDLS, CDR2 YYNGEE. The CDR3 runs to 14 residues. The junction had 12 bases not matched to a gene; V was cut back by 1 base and J by 11 bases. The CDR3 DNA reads TGTGCCAGCAGCGTAAGGGACAGCGGATCGGCCAAGTACTTC. This translates into CASSVRDSGSAKYF. The full variable domain, rest sourced from reference TRBV9 and TRBJ2-7, is DSGVTQTPKHLITATGQRVTLRCSPRSGDLSVYWYQQSLDQGLQFLIQYYNGEERAKGNILERFSAQQFPDLHSELNLSSLELGDSALYFCASSVRDSGSAKYFGPGTRLTVT.

This clone was detected only a few times. The V call is TRBV6-6, the J call TRBJ1-1, with D possibly being TRBD1 (6 bases). V was cut by 7 bases and J by 0 bases, with 12 bases left in between. The length of the CDR3 is 14 residues. Germline lookup yields CDR1 MNHNY and CDR2 SVGAGI (reference sequence). DNA of the CDR3: TGTGCCAGCATCAAAACAGGGTTGAACACTGAAGCTTTCTTT. It specifies CASIKTGLNTEAFF.

This clone was counted between two and nine times. The chain carries TRBV4-2 and TRBJ2-3, with D perhaps matching TRBD2 (5 bases). CDR3 length: 15 residues. Germline CDR1 is LGHNA and CDR2 is YNFKEQ. Between the trimmed V and J ends, which lost 1 base and 0 bases, there was a span of 8 bases. The CDR3 is CASSQVGGSTDTQYF. The CDR3 coding sequence is TGTGCCAGCAGCCAAGTAGGAGGTAGCACAGATACGCAGTATTTT.

A few counts support this clone. J is TRBJ2-2 and V is TRBV5-4; 7 bases map to TRBD1. Trimming cost V 5 bases and J 0 bases; bases outside gene matches: 4. This CDR3 has 15 residues. Germline V gene sequence: CDR1 SGHNT, CDR2 YYREEE (reference sequence). CDR3 sequence reads: CASRPGTANTGELFF. CDR3 nucleotides: TGTGCCAGCAGACCCGGGACAGCGAACACCGGGGAGCTGTTTTTT.

This clone is a singleton in its sample. The rearrangement links TRBV5-1 to TRBJ2-7, with 11 bases lining up with TRBD1. With V trimmed by 4 bases and J by 6 bases, 9 bases remained unmatched. The length of the CDR3 is 15 residues. Germline loops: CDR1 SGHRS, CDR2 YFSETQ. The CDR3 is CASSPDRTGGSEQYF. CDR3 coding DNA: TGCGCCAGCAGCCCAGACAGGACAGGGGGCAGCGAGCAGTACTTC.

This chain links TRBV9 with TRBJ2-3; TRBD2 aligns across 16 bases. CDR1 is SGDLS and CDR2 is YYNGEE in the germline V gene. CDR3 length equals 17 residues. V was clipped by 4 bases and J by 5 bases; unmatched bases: 7. The CDR3 here is CASSPGTSGRAGDTQYF. The DNA for the CDR3 is TGTGCCAGCAGCCCCGGGACTAGCGGGAGGGCCGGAGATACGCAGTATTTT.

The sample holds a few counts of this clone. The rearrangement uses TRBV12-5 and TRBJ2-2, with unresolved D. This CDR3 is built from 13 residues. The germline gives CDR1 LGHNT, CDR2 FRNRAP. Trimming took 5 bases from V and 5 from J, leaving 9 bases between them. The CDR3 bases are TGTGCTAGTGGTCGGTACGAAACCGGGGAGCTGTTTTTT. This encodes CASGRYETGELFF.

This chain links TRBV29-1 with TRBJ1-6, with D unresolved. CDR3 length: 13 amino acids. Trimming shortened V by 0 bases and J by 8 bases, and 8 bases separated the two germline ends. Germline V gives CDR1 SQVTM, CDR2 ANQGSEA. The CDR3 spells CSVEDSGHSPLHF. CDR3 coding DNA: TGCAGCGTTGAAGACTCAGGTCATTCACCCCTCCACTTT.

The sample holds a few counts of this clone. The chain uses TRBV18 and TRBJ1-1; TRBD1 matches at 7 bases. The germline gives CDR1 KGHSH, CDR2 LQKENI. Germline trimming cut 4 bases from V and 7 bases from J; bases unmatched to any gene: 3. This CDR3 spans 12 amino acids. CDR3 protein: CASSQGQFEAFF. The CDR3 DNA follows: TGTGCCAGCTCACAGGGACAGTTTGAAGCTTTCTTT. Full variable domain (remainder filled in from reference TRBV18 and TRBJ1-1): NAGVMQNPRHLVRRRGQEARLRCSPMKGHSHVYWYRQLPEEGLKFMVYLQKENIIDESGMPKERFSAEFPKEGPSILRIQQVVRGDSAAYFCASSQGQFEAFFGQGTRLTVV.

V is TRBV5-1 and J is TRBJ2-5; D is possibly TRBD2 (6 bases). Germline values: CDR1 SGHRS, CDR2 YFSETQ. The germline V and J ends were trimmed by 2 bases and 3 bases, with 11 bases remaining between them. This CDR3 region has 14 residues. The CDR3 DNA reads as TGCGCCAGCAGCTTTCGGACGGGAGAAGAGACCCAGTACTTC. It yields the protein CASSFRTGEETQYF.

The sample holds a few counts of this clone. The J gene is TRBJ2-7, the V gene TRBV2; D might be TRBD1 (6 bases). V lost 4 bases and J lost 3, with 10 bases in between. Germline V lookup: CDR1 SNHLY, CDR2 FYNNEI. The CDR3 is 13 residues long. For the CDR3, the DNA is TGTGCCAGCAGTGGGCAGGGGATCTACGAGCAGTACTTC. Protein product: CASSGQGIYEQYF. Drawing the rest from reference TRBV2 and TRBJ2-7, the complete variable domain is EPEVTQTPSHQVTQMGQEVILRCVPISNHLYFYWYRQILGQKVEFLVSFYNNEISEKSEIFDDQFSVERPDGSNFTLKIRSTKLEDSAMYFCASSGQGIYEQYFGPGTRLTVT.

This clone was seen a handful of times. This chain connects TRBV4-2 to TRBJ2-7; D may be TRBD2 (5 bases). CDR3 size: 16 residues. Trimming left V 0 bases short and J 1 base short, with 13 bases between. Germline CDR1 and CDR2: LGHNA and YNFKEQ. CDR3 loop: CASSQDVLARSYEQYF. The CDR3 DNA is TGTGCCAGCAGCCAAGATGTGCTAGCTAGGTCCTACGAGCAGTACTTC.

This chain connects TRBV7-2 to TRBJ2-3, with a possible D match to TRBD2 (5 bases). This CDR3 is 15 amino acids long. Trimming removed 6 bases at V and 5 bases at J, with 18 bases between. Per the germline V gene, CDR1 is SGHTA and CDR2 is FQGNSA. The CDR3 region has the DNA TGTGCCAGCAGAGGCCCGCGGATAGGGAGAGATACGCAGTATTTT. This gives the protein CASRGPRIGRDTQYF.

The chain employs TRBV9 and TRBJ2-2, with 8 nucleotides matching TRBD2. After removal of 4 bases from V and 3 bases from J, the junction contained 2 bases not matched to a gene. The germline gives CDR1 SGDLS, CDR2 YYNGEE. This CDR3 is built from 14 residues. The CDR3 bases are TGTGCCAGCAGCCCGCGGGGGGACACCGGGGAGCTGTTTTTT. This encodes CASSPRGDTGELFF.

This clone was found many times. V gene TRBV29-1 combines with J gene TRBJ1-1; 10 bases are shared with TRBD1. Trimming took 6 bases from V and 11 from J; bases not matched to a gene: 3. Germline V gene sequence: CDR1 SQVTM, CDR2 ANQGSEA. This CDR3 has 10 residues. The CDR3 coding sequence is TGCAGCGTGGGGACAGGGGACGCTTTCTTT. Residues: CSVGTGDAFF.

This sequence joins TRBV7-8 and TRBJ2-1, with 9 bases matching TRBD1. This CDR3 is built from 15 residues. With 4 bases clipped from V and 14 bases from J, the junction kept 15 bases outside the gene matches. The V gene's germline CDR1 is SGHVS and CDR2 FQNEAQ. The chain's CDR3 is CASSSGGTGTLPKFF. CDR3 nucleotides: TGTGCCAGCAGCTCAGGCGGGACAGGGACCCTGCCTAAGTTCTTC. Combining the CDR3 with reference TRBV7-8 and TRBJ2-1 gives the whole variable domain GAGVSQSPRYKVAKRGQDVALRCDPISGHVSLFWYQQALGQGPEFLTYFQNEAQLDKSGLPSDRFFAERPEGSVSTLKIQRTQQEDSAVYLCASSSGGTGTLPKFFGPGTRLTVL.

The chain recombines TRBV2 with TRBJ1-5; TRBD1 matches 9 bases. Per the germline V gene, CDR1 is SNHLY and CDR2 is FYNNEI. Trimming at V came to 5 bases and at J to 2 bases, leaving 7 bases not matched to a gene. This CDR3 is built from 16 residues. CDR3 protein: CASSPTGGEGNQPQHF. The CDR3 DNA sequence: TGTGCCAGCAGTCCGACAGGGGGTGAGGGCAATCAGCCCCAGCATTTT.

In its sample, this clone was seen a few times. The V gene is TRBV4-3, the J gene TRBJ1-4; D ambiguous. This CDR3 is built from 16 residues. Trimming shortened V by 0 bases and J by 5 bases, and 13 bases separated the two germline ends. Germline V lookup: CDR1 LGHNA, CDR2 YSLEER. The CDR3 DNA reads as TGCGCCAGCAGCCAAGAGAGGAGGCGGTGGAATGAAAAACTGTTTTTT. The encoded protein is CASSQERRRWNEKLFF.

The chain is built from TRBV7-9 and TRBJ2-3, with TRBD1 matching 10 bases. The CDR3 sequence is 17 residues long. Germline-derived CDR1 and CDR2 are SEHNR and FQNEAQ (reference sequence). After removal of 5 bases from V and 4 bases from J, the junction contained 12 bases not matched to a gene. The CDR3 loop is CASSPGAGTGAADTQYF. CDR3 DNA: TGTGCCAGCAGCCCGGGAGCCGGGACAGGGGCGGCAGATACGCAGTATTTT.

The chain joins TRBV28 to TRBJ2-7; 9 bases are shared with TRBD2. Unmatched junction bases numbered 9, after V lost 2 bases and J lost 7 bases. The length of the CDR3 is 15 residues. Germline-derived CDR1 and CDR2 are MDHEN and SYDVKM. CDR3 region: CASSLQAGGSAEQYF. CDR3 coding DNA: TGTGCCAGCAGTTTACAAGCGGGGGGTTCCGCAGAGCAGTACTTC.

J is TRBJ2-3 and V is TRBV7-2, with D tentatively TRBD1 (5 bases). Germline values: CDR1 SGHTA, CDR2 FQGNSA. CDR3 size: 14 residues. Trimming cost V 4 bases and J 9 bases, with 17 bases left between them. Here the CDR3 DNA reads TGTGCCAGCAGCTCACGGACCGACAGAGGAACGCAGTATTTT. This codes for CASSSRTDRGTQYF.

J is TRBJ2-3 and V is TRBV7-2; 8 bases line up with TRBD2. The V gene end was trimmed by 6 bases and the J gene end by 4 bases; junction bases not matched to a gene: 15. The CDR3 runs to 17 residues. The germline gives CDR1 SGHTA, CDR2 FQGNSA. In nucleotides, the CDR3 is TGTGCCAGCAGACCCCCCCGTGGGAGCGGGGGTGCAGATACGCAGTATTTT. This sequence encodes CASRPPRGSGGADTQYF.